The sequence of this T cell receptor (beta chain) was determined in a study of blood T cell repertoires in COVID-19. The wider study: The United States, Italy and Spain were the sources of the acute and convalescent COVID-19 samples. The analysed material was cDNA or gDNA that came from T cells, B-cell-depleted T cells, or PBMCs.

Followed longitudinally, the Seattle patients had been enrolled during active infection. Trimming removed 3 bases at V and 1 base at J, with 10 bases between. The CDR3 runs to 15 residues. Germline CDR1 reads LNHDA; CDR2 reads SQIVND (reference sequence). As handled by the study authors: Reference gene primer amplification gave nucleated cell count estimates. Sequencing used immunoSEQ multiplex PCR; TCRdb keeps in-frame clones, though not all of them. That table supplies the V and J calls and clone size; D and trimming were determined from the DNA. Among fewer than 200,000 clones listed, roughly four fifths were seen once.

Sequencing was carried out using peripheral blood. The receptor comes from a woman of 80 years or more with COVID-19, enrolled during active disease. This chain links TRBV19 with TRBJ1-5; D unclear. In nucleotides, the CDR3 is TGTGCCAGTAGTATGATTCTGGGCAGCAATCAGCCCCAGCATTTT. This translates into CASSMILGSNQPQHF. The full variable domain, its missing parts supplied by reference TRBV19 and TRBJ1-5, is DGGITQSPKYLFRKEGQNVTLSCEQNLNHDAMYWYRQDPGQGLRLIYYSQIVNDFQKGDIAEGYSVSREKKESFPLTVTSAQKNPTAFYLCASSMILGSNQPQHFGDGTRLSIL.